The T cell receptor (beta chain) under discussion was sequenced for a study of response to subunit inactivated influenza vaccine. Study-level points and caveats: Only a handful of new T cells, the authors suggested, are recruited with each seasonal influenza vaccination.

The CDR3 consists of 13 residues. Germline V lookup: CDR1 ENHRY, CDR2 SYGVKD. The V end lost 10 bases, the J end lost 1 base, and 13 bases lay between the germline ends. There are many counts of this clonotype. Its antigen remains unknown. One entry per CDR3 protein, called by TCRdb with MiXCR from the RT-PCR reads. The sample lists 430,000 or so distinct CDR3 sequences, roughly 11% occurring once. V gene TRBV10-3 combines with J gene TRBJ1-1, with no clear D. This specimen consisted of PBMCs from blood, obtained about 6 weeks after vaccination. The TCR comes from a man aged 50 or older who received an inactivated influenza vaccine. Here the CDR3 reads CATTERGNTEAFF. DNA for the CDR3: TGTGCCACAACAGAGAGAGGGAACACTGAAGCTTTCTTT.